This TCR beta chain originates from a study of graft-versus-host responses after intestinal transplantation. Turning to the study itself: Recipients got multivisceral, liver-intestinal, or isolated intestinal transplants. Findings and limits, study-wide: Among recipient marrow samples, GvH clones were found; some appeared first in ileum or blood.

V was pared by 3 bases and J by 1 base, with 7 bases between. Per the germline V gene, CDR1 is MDHEN and CDR2 is SYDVKM. This CDR3 is 13 amino acids long. Concerning this clone: Antigen specificity is unknown.

Sequencing used immunoSEQ multiplex PCR; TCRdb keeps in-frame clones, though not all of them. The table has roughly 12,000 clones, over 60% seen once. The genes are TRBV28 and TRBJ2-7; unclear D gene. This clonotype originated in a human patient who received an intestinal transplant, so some T cells may come from the graft donor. Here the sequenced sample was PBMCs, taken about 67 weeks after intestinal transplant. CDR3 sequence: CASSFWASYEQYF. The CDR3 bases are TGTGCCAGCAGTTTTTGGGCTTCCTACGAGCAGTACTTC.